This TCR beta chain comes out of a study of blood T cell repertoires in COVID-19. Study-wide context: Acute-phase and convalescent COVID-19 samples originated in the United States, Italy and Spain.

Some clones are missing from TCRdb's copy, which holds only in-frame ones; the method was immunoSEQ multiplex PCR. Of 300,000 to 400,000 clones in the sample, more than 75% were seen once. Germline CDR1 reads MNHEY; CDR2 reads SMNVEV (reference sequence). This CDR3 is built from 14 residues. The V and J ends lost 3 bases and 2 bases respectively, with 9 bases between them. This clonotype originated in a human donor in a cohort sampled during active COVID-19. Material: peripheral blood. This rearrangement joins TRBV27 to TRBJ2-3, with TRBD1 as a possible D gene (5 bases). The CDR3 spells CASSLGRNTDTQYF. The CDR3 DNA follows: TGTGCCAGCAGTTTGGGGCGGAACACAGATACGCAGTATTTT.